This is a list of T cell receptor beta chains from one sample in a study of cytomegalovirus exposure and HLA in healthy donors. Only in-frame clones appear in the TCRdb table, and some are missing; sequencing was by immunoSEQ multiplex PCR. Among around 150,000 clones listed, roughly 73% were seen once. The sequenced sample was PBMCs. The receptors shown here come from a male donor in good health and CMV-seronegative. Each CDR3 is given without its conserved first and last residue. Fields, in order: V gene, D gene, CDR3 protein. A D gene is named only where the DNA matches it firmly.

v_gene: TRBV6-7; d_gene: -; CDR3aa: ASSYSWPGGLAKNIQY
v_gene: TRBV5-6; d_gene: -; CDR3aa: ASSLTVNTEAF
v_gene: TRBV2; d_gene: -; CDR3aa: AANDGNEKLF
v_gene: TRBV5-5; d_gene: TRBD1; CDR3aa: ASSFLDRARGGYT
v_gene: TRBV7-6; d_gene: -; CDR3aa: ASSPEVQGNQPQH
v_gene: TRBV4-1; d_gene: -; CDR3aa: ASSQRTPMNTEAF
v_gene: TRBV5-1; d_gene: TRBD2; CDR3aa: ASGSGGAYEQY
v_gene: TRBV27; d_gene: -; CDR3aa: ASSLMGAADTQY
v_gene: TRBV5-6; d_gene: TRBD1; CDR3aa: ASSRTGTGGEKLF
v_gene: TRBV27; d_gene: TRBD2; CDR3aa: ASSYSYSGSSYNEQF
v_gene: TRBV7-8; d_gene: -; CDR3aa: ASSLNRVSYEQY
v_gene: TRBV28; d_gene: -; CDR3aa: GLGGESTDTQY
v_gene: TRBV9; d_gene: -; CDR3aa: ASSVAGVLGNTIY
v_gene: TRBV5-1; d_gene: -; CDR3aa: ASSLAGLGSPLH
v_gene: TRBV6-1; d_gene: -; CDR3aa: ASVSRSVEAF
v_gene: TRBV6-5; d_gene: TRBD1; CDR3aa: ASSSTGGRYGYT
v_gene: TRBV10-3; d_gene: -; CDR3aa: AISEGRGGTEAF
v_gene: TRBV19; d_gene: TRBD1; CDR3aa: ASSRATGGSYEQY
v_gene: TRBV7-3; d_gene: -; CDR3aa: ASSRNTANTEAF
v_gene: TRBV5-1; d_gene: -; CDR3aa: ASGTTGSYEQY
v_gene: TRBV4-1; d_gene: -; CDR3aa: ASSQVRDQETQY
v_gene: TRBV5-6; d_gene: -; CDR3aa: ASSRQAYEQY
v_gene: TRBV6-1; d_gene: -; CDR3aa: ASNEGVSGLETQY
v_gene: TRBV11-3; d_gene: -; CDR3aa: ASSSGGAGDTQY
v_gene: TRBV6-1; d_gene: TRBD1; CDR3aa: ASSTHRGYEQY
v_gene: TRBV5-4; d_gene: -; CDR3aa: ASSLGGATNEKLF
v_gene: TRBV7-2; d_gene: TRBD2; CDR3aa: ASSLVRLAGGPGELF
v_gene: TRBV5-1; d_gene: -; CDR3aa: ASSLDLTGISGNTIY
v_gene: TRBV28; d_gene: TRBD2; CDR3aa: ASSPPLAGGVETQY
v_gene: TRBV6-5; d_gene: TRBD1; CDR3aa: STPGGPNTDTQY
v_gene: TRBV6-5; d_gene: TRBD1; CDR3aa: ASRLTGTGTYEQY
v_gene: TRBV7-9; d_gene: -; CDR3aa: ASSSLGANYGYT
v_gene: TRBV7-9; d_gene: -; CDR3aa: ASSLAGSSYNEQF
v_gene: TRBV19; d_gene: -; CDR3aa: ASSMWWGPYNSPLH
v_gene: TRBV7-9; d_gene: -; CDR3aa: ASSSGGAGWGTEAF
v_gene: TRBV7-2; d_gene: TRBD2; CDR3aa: ASSPRTSGIYNEQF
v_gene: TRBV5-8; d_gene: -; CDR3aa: ASSLAGSGDT
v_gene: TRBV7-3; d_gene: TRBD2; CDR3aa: ASSLGLASEELF
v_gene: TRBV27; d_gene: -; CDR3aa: ASSKYRDQQY
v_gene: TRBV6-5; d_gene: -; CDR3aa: ASSSFNEQF
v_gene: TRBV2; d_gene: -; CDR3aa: ASSVRQEETQY
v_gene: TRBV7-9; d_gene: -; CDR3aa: ASIGLSGNTIY
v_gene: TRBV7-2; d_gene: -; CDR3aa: ASSLRRDSNEQF
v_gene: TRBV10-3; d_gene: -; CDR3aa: ATRSETGKVTEAF
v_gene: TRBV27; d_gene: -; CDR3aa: ASSRRTGGNGYT
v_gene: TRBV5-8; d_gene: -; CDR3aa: ASSARQSYTTEAF
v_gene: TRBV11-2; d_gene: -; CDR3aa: ASSLHQAGNTIY
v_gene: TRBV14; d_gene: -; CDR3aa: ASSQESSSPYEQY